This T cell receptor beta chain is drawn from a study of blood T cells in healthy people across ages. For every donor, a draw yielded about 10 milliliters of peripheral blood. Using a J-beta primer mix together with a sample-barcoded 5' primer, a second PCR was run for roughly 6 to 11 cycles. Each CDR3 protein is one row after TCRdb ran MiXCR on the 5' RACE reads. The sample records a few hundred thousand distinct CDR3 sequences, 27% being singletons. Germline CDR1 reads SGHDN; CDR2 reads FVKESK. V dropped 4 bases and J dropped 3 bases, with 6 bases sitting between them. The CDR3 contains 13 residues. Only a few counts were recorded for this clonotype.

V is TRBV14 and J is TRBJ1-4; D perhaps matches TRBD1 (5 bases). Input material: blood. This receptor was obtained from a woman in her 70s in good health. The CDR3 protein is CASSRGANEKLFF. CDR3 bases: TGTGCCAGCAGCCGGGGGGCTAATGAAAAACTGTTTTTT.